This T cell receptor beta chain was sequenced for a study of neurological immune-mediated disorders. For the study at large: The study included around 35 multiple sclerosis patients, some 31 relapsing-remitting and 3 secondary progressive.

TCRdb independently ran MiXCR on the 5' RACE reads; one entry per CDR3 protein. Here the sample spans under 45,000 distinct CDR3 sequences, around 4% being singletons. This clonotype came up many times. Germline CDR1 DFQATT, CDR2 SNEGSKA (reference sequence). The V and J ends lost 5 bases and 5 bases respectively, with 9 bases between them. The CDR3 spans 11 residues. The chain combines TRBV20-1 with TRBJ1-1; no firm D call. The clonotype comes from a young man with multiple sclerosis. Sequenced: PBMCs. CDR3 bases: TGCAGTGCTCCACTTTTTACTGAAGCTTTCTTT. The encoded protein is CSAPLFTEAFF.